The 24 T cell receptor beta chains listed next were all sequenced from one sample in a study of shared clonotypes between healthy human individuals. Produced via immunoSEQ multiplex PCR; TCRdb's table is partial and in-frame only. Found here are some 2.1 million clones, 90% to 95% of them singletons; the top ten hold 0.13%. Sequenced material: naive CD4+ T cells sorted from blood. Specified subset: CD45RA+ positively selected. All receptors come from a young man in good health.

This clone was counted only a few times. The J gene is TRBJ1-1, the V gene TRBV7-2; D ambiguous. This CDR3 comprises 13 residues. Germline CDR1 SGHTA, CDR2 FQGNSA. V was cut by 4 bases and J by 2 bases, with 8 bases left in between. CDR3 residues: CASSSVFNTEAFF. Written as DNA, the CDR3 is TGTGCCAGCAGCTCAGTCTTTAACACTGAAGCTTTCTTT.

The chain carries TRBV6-1 and TRBJ2-7, with 8 nucleotides matching TRBD1. CDR3 length equals 14 residues. The V gene's germline CDR1 is MNHNS and CDR2 SASEGT. Germline trimming cut 6 bases from V and 2 bases from J; bases unmatched to any gene: 6. The CDR3 sequence is CASSRGQGTYEQYF. The CDR3 DNA follows: TGTGCCAGCAGCCGCGGACAGGGAACCTACGAGCAGTACTTC.

This chain connects TRBV30 to TRBJ1-4; perhaps TRBD1 as D (5 bases). The CDR3 has 13 amino acids. V gave up 4 bases and J gave up 7 bases, with 13 bases separating them. The germline V gene encodes CDR1 GTSNPN and CDR2 SVGIG (reference sequence). The CDR3 here is CAWNSQRGEKLFF. The DNA of the CDR3 is TGTGCCTGGAACTCCCAGAGGGGTGAAAAACTGTTTTTT.

J is TRBJ1-6 and V is TRBV4-2; 10 nucleotides agree with TRBD1. Germline values: CDR1 LGHNA, CDR2 YNFKEQ. The V and J ends lost 2 bases and 1 base, in that order; junction bases with no gene match: 8. The CDR3 length is 19 residues. The CDR3 spells CASSQSGQGVVSYNSPLHF. The CDR3 nucleotides are TGTGCCAGCAGCCAATCAGGACAGGGGGTTGTGTCCTATAATTCACCCCTCCACTTT.

The chain combines TRBV4-1 with TRBJ1-4; 9 nucleotides line up with TRBD1. This CDR3 contains 15 residues. The trim removed 2 bases at V and 7 bases at J, leaving 5 bases unmatched. Germline loops: CDR1 MGHRA, CDR2 YSYEKL. CDR3 bases: TGCGCCAGCAGCCAATTGGGACAGGGTCGTGAAAAACTGTTTTTT. Its protein is CASSQLGQGREKLFF.

In nucleotides, the CDR3 is TGCGCCAGCAGCTTTACTAGCGGAGAACAAGAGACCCAGTACTTC. Encoded protein: CASSFTSGEQETQYF. The V and J genes are TRBV5-1 and TRBJ2-5; TRBD2 agrees at 8 bases. The CDR3 length is 15 residues. Germline trimming cut 2 bases from V and 2 bases from J; bases unmatched to any gene: 5. Germline V CDR1 and CDR2: SGHRS, YFSETQ.

The chain links TRBV5-4 to TRBJ1-2, with 10 bases identical to TRBD1. CDR3 size: 15 residues. V dropped 3 bases and J dropped 6; count of bases not matched to a gene: 8. Germline-derived CDR1 and CDR2 are SGHNT and YYREEE (reference sequence). The chain's CDR3 is CASSSWDRGFDGYTF. The CDR3 nucleotides read TGTGCCAGCAGCTCGTGGGACAGGGGATTCGATGGCTACACCTTC.

The V and J genes are TRBV9 and TRBJ1-2; D perhaps matches TRBD1 (6 bases). CDR1 and CDR2 from the germline V gene are SGDLS and YYNGEE. The CDR3 has 15 residues. V lost 3 bases to trimming and J lost 4 bases, with 16 bases between them. In DNA form, the CDR3 reads TGTGCCAGCAGCGCCTCTACAGGGCTGGTCTATGGCTACACCTTC. This encodes CASSASTGLVYGYTF.

This rearrangement joins TRBV9 to TRBJ1-1, with D tentatively TRBD1 (5 bases). Germline-derived CDR1 and CDR2 are SGDLS and YYNGEE. V lost 4 bases and J lost 0, with 16 bases in between. The CDR3 is made up of 16 amino acids. The CDR3 is CASSPRQRVMNTEAFF. The CDR3 nucleotides read TGTGCCAGCAGCCCCCGACAGCGAGTTATGAACACTGAAGCTTTCTTT.

The chain recombines TRBV6-5 with TRBJ1-1, with D possibly TRBD1 on 6 matching bases. Trimming stripped 7 bases from V and 6 bases from J, with 15 bases between. The CDR3 contains 13 residues. From germline, CDR1 is MNHEY and CDR2 SVGAGI. In nucleotides, the CDR3 is TGTGCCAGCACCAGGGACAAAAGGGCTGAAGCTTTCTTT. Protein: CASTRDKRAEAFF.

The V call is TRBV9, the J call TRBJ1-1; D call uncertain. The CDR3 loop spans 15 amino acids. Trimming stripped 0 bases from V and 4 bases from J, with 13 bases between. Per germline, CDR1 SGDLS and CDR2 YYNGEE. CDR3 sequence reads: CASSVGPEVSTEAFF. The CDR3, as DNA: TGTGCCAGCAGCGTAGGGCCAGAAGTGAGCACTGAAGCTTTCTTT.

The chain joins TRBV9 to TRBJ2-1; 12 bases match TRBD2. The length of the CDR3 is 15 residues. The V gene end was trimmed by 3 bases and the J gene end by 7 bases; junction bases not matched to a gene: 5. Germline values: CDR1 SGDLS, CDR2 YYNGEE. CDR3 amino acids: CASSASGGATNEQFF. The CDR3 nucleotides are TGTGCCAGCAGCGCTAGCGGGGGGGCCACGAATGAGCAGTTCTTC.

This chain joins TRBV11-2 and TRBJ2-7, with D possibly being TRBD1 or TRBD2 (5 bases each). V lost 0 bases and J lost 0, with 9 bases in between. CDR3 size: 15 residues. CDR1 SGHAT and CDR2 FQNNGV come from the germline V gene. DNA of the CDR3: TGTGCCAGCAGCTTAGAGGGGACGGCCTCCTACGAGCAGTACTTC. This codes for CASSLEGTASYEQYF.

The rearrangement uses TRBV25-1 and TRBJ1-1, with D unclear. Germline CDR1 and CDR2: MGHDK and SYGVNS. V was pared by 4 bases and J by 1 base, with 10 bases between. The CDR3 loop spans 14 amino acids. CDR3 bases: TGTGCCAGCAGTGCGTCGGGATCGAACACTGAAGCTTTCTTT. It translates to CASSASGSNTEAFF.

The rearrangement joins TRBV28 to TRBJ1-2; D remains unclear. Per germline, CDR1 MDHEN and CDR2 SYDVKM. The CDR3 loop spans 15 amino acids. The germline V and J ends were trimmed by 8 bases and 4 bases, with 20 bases remaining between them. This CDR3 reads CASHSRGRIFYGYTF. The CDR3 DNA reads TGTGCCAGCCATTCCCGAGGACGGATATTCTATGGCTACACCTTC.

The V gene is TRBV12-5, the J gene TRBJ2-5, with D tentatively TRBD1 (6 bases). Looked up from germline, CDR1 is LGHNT and CDR2 is FRNRAP. With 6 bases removed from V and 5 bases from J, the gap between germline ends came to 13 bases. The CDR3 has 13 amino acids. The CDR3: CASGQGSGETQYF. The CDR3 coding sequence is TGTGCTAGTGGACAGGGTTCGGGGGAGACCCAGTACTTC.

The V and J genes are TRBV11-2 and TRBJ2-2; 12 bases fit TRBD2. The CDR3 runs 19 residues. Germline CDR1 is SGHAT and CDR2 is FQNNGV. J lost 4 bases, V lost 6 bases, and 15 bases had no gene match. CDR3 bases: TGTGCCAGCAGTTTATCGGGTAGAAGACTAGCGGGAGCCACCGGGGAGCTGTTTTTT. Its protein is CASSLSGRRLAGATGELFF.

This clone came up once. This chain links TRBV11-2 with TRBJ2-1, with D possibly matching TRBD1 (6 bases). Germline V gene data show CDR1 as SGHAT and CDR2 as FQNNGV. The V and J ends lost 3 bases and 7 bases respectively, with 10 bases between them. This CDR3 region has 13 residues. This CDR3 reads CASSFWTENEQFF. In nucleotides, the CDR3 is TGTGCCAGCAGCTTTTGGACAGAAAATGAGCAGTTCTTC.

The chain joins TRBV27 to TRBJ2-1; TRBD2 agrees at 8 bases. The CDR3 sequence is 16 residues long. After removal of 4 bases from V and 8 bases from J, the junction contained 13 bases not matched to a gene. Germline V lookup: CDR1 MNHEY, CDR2 SMNVEV (reference sequence). Here the CDR3 DNA reads TGTGCCAGCAGTTCGTGGACTAGCCCCTTGGGCGATGAGCAGTTCTTC. This encodes CASSSWTSPLGDEQFF.

The rearrangement joins TRBV11-3 to TRBJ1-3; D gene uncertain. The CDR3 totals 13 residues. V was shortened by 5 bases and J by 1 base, with 6 bases between the two germline ends. Germline CDR1 SGHNT, CDR2 YENEEA. DNA for the CDR3: TGTGCCAGCAGCACCGGGTCTGGAAACACCATATATTTT. The encoded protein is CASSTGSGNTIYF.

Note on this clone: The identical CDR3 is also encoded by other nucleotide sequences in the sample. The chain joins TRBV18 to TRBJ2-7; D unclear. Germline V gene data show CDR1 as KGHSH and CDR2 as LQKENI. V dropped 3 bases and J dropped 1 base, with 4 bases sitting between them. There are 12 residues in the CDR3. The CDR3 sequence is CASSPGSYEQYF. As DNA, the CDR3 is TGTGCCAGCTCACCCGGTTCCTACGAGCAGTACTTC.

This clone appeared a single time. The chain carries TRBV7-2 and TRBJ2-1; TRBD1 matches at 9 bases. The germline CDR1 and CDR2 sequences are SGHTA and FQGNSA. V was clipped by 3 bases and J by 6 bases; unmatched bases: 3. There are 14 residues in the CDR3. The CDR3 loop is CASSFRDRVNEQFF. The CDR3 coding sequence is TGTGCCAGCAGCTTTCGGGACAGGGTCAATGAGCAGTTCTTC.

The chain links TRBV9 to TRBJ2-7; D is undetermined. V was shortened by 0 bases and J by 0 bases, with 10 bases between the two germline ends. The CDR3 is made up of 15 amino acids. Germline V gives CDR1 SGDLS, CDR2 YYNGEE. CDR3 residues: CASSVGAWSSYEQYF. The CDR3 DNA sequence: TGTGCCAGCAGCGTAGGCGCCTGGAGCTCCTACGAGCAGTACTTC.

In this sample, this clone turned up once. The J gene is TRBJ2-1, the V gene TRBV7-9; a possible D gene is TRBD2 (5 bases). In germline, CDR1 is SEHNR, CDR2 FQNEAQ (reference sequence). V lost 5 bases and J 0 bases, leaving 20 bases between the germline ends. The CDR3 length is 18 residues. The CDR3 DNA is TGTGCCAGCAGCCATCCAGGTGATCGGGGAAGCTCCTACAATGAGCAGTTCTTC. Amino acid sequence: CASSHPGDRGSSYNEQFF.